The source of this TCR beta chain is a study of blood T cells in healthy people across ages. General study points: Unsorted PBMCs ruled out conclusive naive versus antigen-experienced comparison. Whereas aged donors had fewer naive CD4+ cells, long-lived donors had more of them and higher diversity.

Looked up from germline, CDR1 is MDHEN and CDR2 is SYDVKM. The CDR3 loop spans 14 amino acids. V shed 1 base and J shed 6 bases, with 10 bases lying between them. This clonotype was counted a few times. Its antigen is unidentified. Through a sample-barcoded 5' primer and a J-beta primer mix, a second PCR was run for about 6 to 12 cycles. Individual samples furnished no less than 2.5 million CDR3-containing paired-end reads apiece. TCRdb redid the calling of the 5' RACE reads with MiXCR, one entry per CDR3 protein. The sample shows roughly 1,000,000 distinct CDR3 sequences, less than 25% of them seen only once. The data were also submitted as part of a second study, on T cells of mothers and their children.

The chain carries TRBV28 and TRBJ2-4; tentatively, D is TRBD1 (5 bases). The TCR comes from a girl aged 2-9 years in good health. Sequenced sample: blood. Written as DNA, the CDR3 is TGTGCCAGCAGTTTATCGGTCAGGGCAAACATTCAGTACTTC. Protein: CASSLSVRANIQYF.